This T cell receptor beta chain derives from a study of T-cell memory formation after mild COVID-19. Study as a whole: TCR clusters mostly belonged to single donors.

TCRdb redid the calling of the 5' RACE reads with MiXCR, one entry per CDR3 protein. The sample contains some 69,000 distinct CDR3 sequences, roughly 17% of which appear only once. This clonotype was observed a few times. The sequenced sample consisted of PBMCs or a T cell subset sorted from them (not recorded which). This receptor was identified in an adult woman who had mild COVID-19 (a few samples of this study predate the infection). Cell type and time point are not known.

The DNA for the CDR3 is TGCAGCGTTGAAAGGGACAGGGGGCAGTTCTTC. Its translation: CSVERDRGQFF. The V and J genes are TRBV29-1 and TRBJ2-1; TRBD1 matches 10 bases. This CDR3 spans 11 amino acids. Germline V lookup: CDR1 SQVTM, CDR2 ANQGSEA. J was trimmed by 12 bases and V by 2 bases; bases with no gene match: 1.